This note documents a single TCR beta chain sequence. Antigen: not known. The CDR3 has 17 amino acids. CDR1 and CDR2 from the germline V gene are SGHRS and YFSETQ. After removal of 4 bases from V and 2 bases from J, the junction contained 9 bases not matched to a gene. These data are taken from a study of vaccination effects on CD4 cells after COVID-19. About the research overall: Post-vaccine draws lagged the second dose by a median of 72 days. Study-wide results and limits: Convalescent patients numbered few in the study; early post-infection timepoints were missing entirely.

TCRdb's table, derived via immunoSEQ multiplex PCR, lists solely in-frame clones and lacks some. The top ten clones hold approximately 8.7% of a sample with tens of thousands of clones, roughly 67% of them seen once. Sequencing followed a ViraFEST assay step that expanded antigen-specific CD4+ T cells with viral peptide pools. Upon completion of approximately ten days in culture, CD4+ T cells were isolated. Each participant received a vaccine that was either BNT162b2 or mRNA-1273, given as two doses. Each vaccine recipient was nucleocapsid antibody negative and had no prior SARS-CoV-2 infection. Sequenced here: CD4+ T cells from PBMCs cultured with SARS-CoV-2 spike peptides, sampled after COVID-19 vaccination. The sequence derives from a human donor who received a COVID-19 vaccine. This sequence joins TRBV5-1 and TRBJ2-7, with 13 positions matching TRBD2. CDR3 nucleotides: TGCGCCAGCAGCCGTGCCCCGGGACTAGCGGGGACCTACGAGCAGTACTTC. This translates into CASSRAPGLAGTYEQYF.